The 22 T cell receptor beta chains below were found in one sample sequenced in a study of shared clonotypes between healthy human individuals. TCRdb's table, derived via immunoSEQ multiplex PCR, lists solely in-frame clones and lacks some. The repertoire holds hundreds of thousands of clones, with 96% as singletons. Material: naive CD4+ T cells sorted from blood. Specified subset: CD45RA+ positively selected. The receptors here all came from a woman aged 25 to 45 in good health.

The chain is built from TRBV19 and TRBJ1-5; 8 bases are shared with TRBD1. J gave up 5 bases and V 6 bases, and 12 bases lay outside the gene matches. The germline V gene encodes CDR1 LNHDA and CDR2 SQIVND (reference sequence). CDR3 size: 16 residues. The CDR3 loop reads CASSSPGTGSYQPQHF. The CDR3 coding sequence is TGTGCCAGTAGCAGCCCAGGGACAGGCAGTTATCAGCCCCAGCATTTT. Looking up the rest from reference TRBV19 and TRBJ1-5 gives the full variable domain: DGGITQSPKYLFRKEGQNVTLSCEQNLNHDAMYWYRQDPGQGLRLIYYSQIVNDFQKGDIAEGYSVSREKKESFPLTVTSAQKNPTAFYLCASSSPGTGSYQPQHFGDGTRLSIL.

The CDR3 loop reads CASSTSYNEQFF. Here the CDR3 DNA reads TGTGCCAGCTCCACTAGCTACAATGAGCAGTTCTTC. This sequence joins TRBV6-6 and TRBJ2-1, with D tentatively TRBD2 (5 bases). V lost 8 bases and J lost 3, with 8 bases in between. The CDR3 length is 12 residues. The germline gives CDR1 MNHNY, CDR2 SVGAGI (reference sequence).

This clone was seen more than once but under ten times. Written as DNA, the CDR3 is TGTGCCAGCAGCAAGTTTGACATTCAGTACTTC. Its protein is CASSKFDIQYF. The chain combines TRBV21-1 with TRBJ2-4. TRBV21-1 constitutes a pseudogene. CDR3 length equals 11 residues.

CDR3 protein: CASSITGGVYEQYF. Written as DNA, the CDR3 is TGTGCCAGCAGCATTACAGGCGGGGTCTACGAGCAGTACTTC. The rearrangement joins TRBV2 to TRBJ2-7; weak D call: TRBD2 (6 bases). The V gene's germline CDR1 is SNHLY and CDR2 FYNNEI. The CDR3 loop spans 14 amino acids. Between the trimmed V and J ends, which lost 6 bases and 3 bases, there was a span of 15 bases.

This clone has only one observation. The rearrangement uses TRBV11-2 and TRBJ1-1; 8 bases map to TRBD1. This CDR3 has 14 amino acids. The V gene end was trimmed by 1 base and the J gene end by 10 bases; junction bases not matched to a gene: 8. Germline lookup yields CDR1 SGHAT and CDR2 FQNNGV. CDR3 amino acids: CASSLGRTGFPAFF. The CDR3 coding sequence is TGTGCCAGCAGCTTAGGTAGGACAGGGTTCCCAGCTTTCTTT.

This clone was counted once. The chain's CDR3 is CASSQRDRAYNEQFF. The DNA for the CDR3 is TGTGCCAGCAGCCAACGGGACAGGGCCTACAATGAGCAGTTCTTC. This chain connects TRBV11-2 to TRBJ2-1; 9 bases map to TRBD1. Germline V gene data show CDR1 as SGHAT and CDR2 as FQNNGV. The CDR3 contains 15 residues. V shed 5 bases, J shed 2 bases, and the junction held 4 bases outside the gene matches.

The chain joins TRBV7-9 to TRBJ1-1; 10 positions match TRBD1. The CDR3 consists of 15 residues. The germline V gene has CDR1 SEHNR and CDR2 FQNEAQ (reference sequence). V trimming: 7 bases; J trimming: 1 base; junction bases outside the gene matches: 6. CDR3: CASIGTGARNTEAFF. The CDR3 nucleotides are TGTGCCAGCATAGGGACAGGGGCGAGGAACACTGAAGCTTTCTTT.

The chain joins TRBV7-9 to TRBJ1-1; 9 nucleotides line up with TRBD1. The V gene's germline CDR1 is SEHNR and CDR2 FQNEAQ (reference sequence). V lost 5 bases to trimming and J lost 3 bases; unmatched junction nucleotides: 10. The CDR3 is made up of 16 amino acids. The CDR3 bases are TGTGCCAGCAGCGTACGAAGTACAGGGGGCCACACTGAAGCTTTCTTT. Translating it yields CASSVRSTGGHTEAFF.

V and J are TRBV7-9 and TRBJ2-7, with D possibly TRBD1 on 6 matching bases. The CDR3 runs to 14 residues. V was clipped by 1 base and J by 3 bases, with 10 bases between them. Germline loops: CDR1 SEHNR, CDR2 FQNEAQ (reference sequence). The CDR3 reads CASSLVTGVYEQYF. The CDR3, as DNA: TGTGCCAGCAGCTTAGTGACAGGAGTCTACGAGCAGTACTTC. The whole variable domain, remainder taken from reference TRBV7-9 and TRBJ2-7, is DTGVSQNPRHKITKRGQNVTFRCDPISEHNRLYWYRQTLGQGPEFLTYFQNEAQLEKSRLLSDRFSAERPKGSFSTLEIQRTEQGDSAMYLCASSLVTGVYEQYFGPGTRLTVT.

Worth noting for this clone: At one end, the junction sequence differs from germline, possibly due to a read error. DNA for the CDR3: TGCGCCAGCAGTTTGAACCGGATCACCGGGGAGCTGTTTTTT. Residues: CASSLNRITGELFF. The chain uses TRBV27 and TRBJ2-2; D remains unclear. The CDR3 contains 14 residues. From germline, CDR1 is MNHEY and CDR2 SMNVEV (reference sequence).

J is TRBJ2-3 and V is TRBV11-2, with a tentative D call TRBD1 (7 bases). The germline V gene has CDR1 SGHAT and CDR2 FQNNGV. The V gene lost 2 bases and the J gene lost 4 bases, with 10 bases spanning the gap. The CDR3 consists of 14 residues. This CDR3 reads CASSLTRGADTQYF. DNA of the CDR3: TGTGCCAGCAGCTTAACCAGGGGGGCAGATACGCAGTATTTT.

The V gene is TRBV2, the J gene TRBJ2-3; 9 bases match TRBD1. V was pared by 3 bases and J by 6 bases, with 4 bases of the junction left unmatched. Germline CDR1 and CDR2: SNHLY and FYNNEI. This CDR3 is built from 14 residues. CDR3 protein: CASSDPGQGDTQYF. CDR3 DNA sequence: TGTGCCAGCAGTGACCCGGGACAGGGTGATACGCAGTATTTT.

CDR3 residues: CASSLSPPPDTQYF. CDR3 sequence (DNA): TGTGCCAGCAGCTTAAGCCCTCCCCCAGATACGCAGTATTTT. The chain links TRBV7-3 to TRBJ2-3; D ambiguous. The CDR3 runs 14 residues. Germline-derived CDR1 and CDR2 are SGHTA and FQGTGA. V gave up 1 base and J gave up 4 bases, with 9 bases separating them.

This clone is a singleton in its sample. The V call is TRBV28, the J call TRBJ1-1, with D maybe TRBD1 (6 bases). The CDR3 has 13 residues. V was shortened by 6 bases and J by 3 bases, with 11 bases between the two germline ends. Germline CDR1 is MDHEN and CDR2 is SYDVKM. DNA of the CDR3: TGTGCCAGCAGGGGGACACCCGACACTGAAGCTTTCTTT. Protein product: CASRGTPDTEAFF.

Points on this clone: Its ends do not fully match the called genes, so a read error is possible. DNA of the CDR3: TGTGCCAGCAGCCAAGTCATGGGACCGAGAAATTTT. This codes for CASSQVMGPRNF. The chain couples TRBV4-2 to TRBJ1-4, with D tentatively TRBD1 (5 bases). The V gene's germline CDR1 is LGHNA and CDR2 YNFKEQ. CDR3 length: 12 residues.

To note about this clone: Other DNA sequences in the sample encode the same CDR3. The rearrangement uses TRBV5-1 and TRBJ2-7, with TRBD2 matching over 8 bases. Germline CDR1 SGHRS, CDR2 YFSETQ. V dropped 4 bases and J dropped 3; count of bases not matched to a gene: 3. The CDR3 length is 13 residues. In nucleotides, the CDR3 is TGCGCCAGCAGCCCGGGGGGGGGCTACGAGCAGTACTTC. Amino acids: CASSPGGGYEQYF.

The chain employs TRBV18 and TRBJ2-3; the D call may be TRBD1 or TRBD2 (5 bases each). There are 15 residues in the CDR3. V was clipped by 3 bases and J by 2 bases, with 12 bases between them. Germline CDR1 reads KGHSH; CDR2 reads LQKENI. CDR3 bases: TGTGCCAGCTCACCCGGGACCACTAACACAGATACGCAGTATTTT. Amino acids: CASSPGTTNTDTQYF.

J is TRBJ2-2 and V is TRBV5-1, with a possible D match to TRBD1 (6 bases). Trimming shortened V by 2 bases and J by 6 bases, and 11 bases separated the two germline ends. CDR1 is SGHRS and CDR2 is YFSETQ in the germline V gene. The CDR3 extends over 14 amino acids. This CDR3 reads CASSFQGSPGELFF. The CDR3 bases are TGCGCCAGCAGCTTCCAGGGGTCCCCCGGGGAGCTGTTTTTT. Full variable domain (missing parts from reference TRBV5-1 and TRBJ2-2): KAGVTQTPRYLIKTRGQQVTLSCSPISGHRSVSWYQQTPGQGLQFLFEYFSETQRNKGNFPGRFSGRQFSNSRSEMNVSTLELGDSALYLCASSFQGSPGELFFGEGSRLTVL.

The CDR3 region is CASTLSSGNYEQYF. In DNA, the CDR3 is TGTGCCAGCACCCTTTCTAGCGGGAACTACGAGCAGTACTTC. This chain links TRBV7-2 with TRBJ2-7; 9 positions match TRBD2. The ends lost 7 bases at V and 3 bases at J; junction bases unmatched: 7. The length of the CDR3 is 14 residues. Looked up from germline, CDR1 is SGHTA and CDR2 is FQGNSA. Drawing the rest from reference TRBV7-2 and TRBJ2-7, the complete variable domain is GAGVSQSPSNKVTEKGKDVELRCDPISGHTALYWYRQSLGQGLEFLIYFQGNSAPDKSGLPSDRFSAERTGGSVSTLTIQRTQQEDSAVYLCASTLSSGNYEQYFGPGTRLTVT.

This clone was observed a few times. The V call is TRBV7-9, the J call TRBJ1-1; no reliable D call. V lost 2 bases and J 8 bases, leaving 9 bases between the germline ends. CDR3 length equals 12 residues. Germline CDR1 reads SEHNR; CDR2 reads FQNEAQ (reference sequence). The CDR3 sequence is CASSLLASEAFF. The DNA of the CDR3 is TGTGCCAGCAGCTTATTGGCAAGCGAAGCTTTCTTT.

The chain employs TRBV11-2 and TRBJ2-7; possibly TRBD1 or TRBD2 for D (5 bases each). V lost 1 base, J lost 4 bases, and 17 bases lay in between. The CDR3 runs 16 residues. Germline V lookup: CDR1 SGHAT, CDR2 FQNNGV. The CDR3 sequence: CASSLGGGVRYYEQYF. CDR3 nucleotide sequence: TGTGCCAGCAGCTTAGGTGGGGGAGTACGGTATTACGAGCAGTACTTC. Full variable domain (rest looked up from reference TRBV11-2 and TRBJ2-7): EAGVAQSPRYKIIEKRQSVAFWCNPISGHATLYWYQQILGQGPKLLIQFQNNGVVDDSQLPKDRFSAERLKGVDSTLKIQPAKLEDSAVYLCASSLGGGVRYYEQYFGPGTRLTVT.

This clone appeared a few times. The V call is TRBV5-6, the J call TRBJ2-7; 9 positions agree with TRBD2. The CDR3 sequence is 15 residues long. V gave up 2 bases and J gave up 3 bases; unmatched junction bases: 6. Looked up from germline, CDR1 is SGHDT and CDR2 is YYEEEE. In DNA, the CDR3 is TGTGCCAGCAGCTTAGCGGGGGGACTCCTCTACGAGCAGTACTTC. It encodes CASSLAGGLLYEQYF. The variable domain in full, completed from reference TRBV5-6 and TRBJ2-7, reads DAGVTQSPTHLIKTRGQQVTLRCSPKSGHDTVSWYQQALGQGPQFIFQYYEEEERQRGNFPDRFSGHQFPNYSSELNVNALLLGDSALYLCASSLAGGLLYEQYFGPGTRLTVT.